The 30 T cell receptor beta chains in this list originate from one sample, sequenced in a study of memory CD4+ T cells and cytomegalovirus serostatus. Repertoires were generated with immunoSEQ multiplex PCR, while TCRdb's copy carries only in-frame clones and drops some. The sample consists of approximately 61,000 clones, roughly four fifths of them appearing once. The sort gate was single viable CD3+CD4+CD8-CD45RO+ cells for memory CD4+ T cells. Sequenced: memory CD4+ T cells from blood. Receptors originate from an adult in good health and CMV-seronegative.

This chain connects TRBV18 to TRBJ2-2; D may be TRBD2 (5 bases). V shed 2 bases and J shed 5 bases, with 12 bases lying between them. The CDR3 is 15 amino acids. The V gene's germline CDR1 is KGHSH and CDR2 LQKENI. In DNA form, the CDR3 reads TGTGCCAGCTCACCAGCGGCCCCGGGGACCGGGGAGCTGTTTTTT. Translating gives CASSPAAPGTGELFF. Filled out from reference TRBV18 and TRBJ2-2, the complete variable domain reads NAGVMQNPRHLVRRRGQEARLRCSPMKGHSHVYWYRQLPEEGLKFMVYLQKENIIDESGMPKERFSAEFPKEGPSILRIQQVVRGDSAAYFCASSPAAPGTGELFFGEGSRLTVL.

The chain joins TRBV9 to TRBJ2-5, with D unclear. The CDR3 is 13 amino acids. V was shortened by 0 bases and J by 7 bases, with 10 bases between the two germline ends. Germline V CDR1 and CDR2: SGDLS, YYNGEE. CDR3 sequence: CASSVAVHGTQYF. For the CDR3, the DNA is TGTGCCAGCAGCGTAGCAGTACATGGGACCCAGTACTTC.

This clone was detected only once. V usage is TRBV19 and J usage is TRBJ1-5, with 7 bases that match TRBD1. The CDR3 spans 15 residues. Per the germline V gene, CDR1 is LNHDA and CDR2 is SQIVND (reference sequence). The junction had 7 bases not matched to a gene; V was cut back by 8 bases and J by 0 bases. CDR3 protein: CASFQGGHSNQPQHF. DNA for the CDR3: TGTGCCAGTTTTCAGGGGGGGCATAGCAATCAGCCCCAGCATTTT.

This clone came up a few times. V gene TRBV7-8 combines with J gene TRBJ1-3, with a weak D call TRBD1 (5 bases). This CDR3 has 13 amino acids. Germline assignment: CDR1 SGHVS and CDR2 FQNEAQ. With 5 bases removed from V and 8 bases from J, the gap between germline ends came to 13 bases. CDR3 sequence: CASSPRGEDTIYF. The CDR3 bases are TGTGCCAGCAGCCCCCGAGGGGAAGACACCATATATTTT.

The chain employs TRBV25-1 and TRBJ1-4; 9 positions agree with TRBD1. Germline CDR1 and CDR2: MGHDK and SYGVNS. This CDR3 spans 15 amino acids. Losses at the gene ends were 4 bases for V and 7 bases for J; bases not matched to a gene: 7. The CDR3 region is CASSGRTGGGEKLFF. For the CDR3, the DNA is TGTGCCAGCAGTGGGAGAACAGGGGGCGGTGAAAAACTGTTTTTT.

The chain uses TRBV6-1 and TRBJ2-7, with 8 bases identical to TRBD2. With V trimmed by 7 bases and J by 4 bases, 6 bases remained unmatched. This CDR3 contains 13 residues. Germline loops: CDR1 MNHNS, CDR2 SASEGT. CDR3 nucleotides: TGTGCCAGCAATCCGGGGGGGAGGTACGAGCAGTACTTC. Translated: CASNPGGRYEQYF.

The CDR3: CASSLRLSGLSSYEQYF. The CDR3 DNA sequence: TGTGCCAGCAGCTTACGTCTTTCGGGGCTCAGCTCCTACGAGCAGTACTTC. V usage is TRBV7-2 and J usage is TRBJ2-7; D assignment may be TRBD1 or TRBD2 (5 bases each). The V gene's germline CDR1 is SGHTA and CDR2 FQGNSA. The V end was cut by 2 bases, the J end by 0 bases, with 17 bases between. CDR3 size: 17 residues. The whole variable domain, filled in from reference TRBV7-2 and TRBJ2-7, reads GAGVSQSPSNKVTEKGKDVELRCDPISGHTALYWYRQSLGQGLEFLIYFQGNSAPDKSGLPSDRFSAERTGGSVSTLTIQRTQQEDSAVYLCASSLRLSGLSSYEQYFGPGTRLTVT.

The chain is built from TRBV7-9 and TRBJ1-3, with D uncertain. The ends were cut back, 6 bases at V and 2 bases at J, with 17 bases in the middle. CDR3 size: 16 residues. Germline-derived CDR1 and CDR2 are SEHNR and FQNEAQ (reference sequence). CDR3 sequence (DNA): TGTGCCAGCAGTCGTTCCGGGTCGGCTCCTGGAAACACCATATATTTT. It encodes CASSRSGSAPGNTIYF.

The gene calls are TRBV14 and TRBJ2-7; no firm D call. This CDR3 is 16 amino acids long. Germline CDR1 and CDR2: SGHDN and FVKESK. The V gene lost 0 bases and the J gene lost 3 bases, with 15 bases spanning the gap. CDR3 protein: CASSQEGWSSVYEQYF. In DNA, the CDR3 is TGTGCCAGCAGCCAAGAAGGTTGGAGCTCCGTCTACGAGCAGTACTTC.

This clone was recorded a few times. This chain connects TRBV18 to TRBJ1-1; the match to TRBD1 covers 9 bases. Per the germline V gene, CDR1 is KGHSH and CDR2 is LQKENI. V gave up 3 bases and J gave up 3 bases; unmatched junction bases: 11. CDR3 size: 17 residues. The CDR3: CASSPQILTGGDTEAFF. CDR3 nucleotide sequence: TGTGCCAGCTCACCCCAAATCCTGACAGGGGGGGACACTGAAGCTTTCTTT.

The V call is TRBV7-3, the J call TRBJ2-7, with 7 bases aligning to TRBD2. The CDR3 totals 13 residues. Looked up from germline, CDR1 is SGHTA and CDR2 is FQGTGA. V was clipped by 5 bases and J by 3 bases; unmatched bases: 4. CDR3 DNA: TGTGCCAGCAGCCAGGGAGGGGACTACGAGCAGTACTTC. It yields the protein CASSQGGDYEQYF.

The V gene is TRBV6-1, the J gene TRBJ2-7; no clear D gene. CDR1 is MNHNS and CDR2 is SASEGT in the germline V gene. Trimming took off 4 bases at V and 2 bases at J, with 15 bases between the two ends. The CDR3 loop spans 15 amino acids. The CDR3 region has the DNA TGTGCCAGCAGTGTAAGTCCAGGATCAACCTACGAGCAGTACTTC. Its translation is CASSVSPGSTYEQYF.

The chain combines TRBV7-3 with TRBJ2-1, with D perhaps matching TRBD2 (6 bases). Trimming removed 5 bases from V and 5 bases from J, with 16 bases in between. Germline V gives CDR1 SGHTA, CDR2 FQGTGA. The CDR3 runs 15 residues. The CDR3 loop is CASSAGLAPNNEQFF. For the CDR3, the DNA is TGTGCCAGCAGCGCTGGCCTAGCGCCTAACAATGAGCAGTTCTTC.

V is TRBV7-9 and J is TRBJ1-5, with D tentatively TRBD1 (6 bases). CDR3 length: 15 amino acids. Germline loops: CDR1 SEHNR, CDR2 FQNEAQ (reference sequence). V lost 0 bases to trimming and J lost 1 base, with 7 bases between them. In DNA form, the CDR3 reads TGTGCCAGCAGCTTAGCCACAGGGAGCAATCAGCCCCAGCATTTT. Protein: CASSLATGSNQPQHF.

This clone turned up a few times. The chain recombines TRBV2 with TRBJ1-2; no reliable D call. Germline V gene sequence: CDR1 SNHLY, CDR2 FYNNEI. CDR3 length: 13 amino acids. The V gene lost 6 bases and the J gene lost 2 bases, with 10 bases spanning the gap. CDR3 amino acids: CASSGQPNYGYTF. CDR3 in DNA: TGTGCCAGCAGCGGGCAGCCGAACTATGGCTACACCTTC.

This clone appeared once. In nucleotides, the CDR3 is TGTGCCAGCAGCGAACGGGGGATCGGGAACACTGAAGCTTTCTTT. Translated: CASSERGIGNTEAFF. The chain combines TRBV27 with TRBJ1-1, with D possibly being TRBD1 (5 bases). Germline CDR1 is MNHEY and CDR2 is SMNVEV (reference sequence). The CDR3 runs 15 residues. Trimming shortened V by 6 bases and J by 1 base, and 15 bases separated the two germline ends.

The chain links TRBV6-1 to TRBJ2-7; possible D gene TRBD2, 6 bases. The germline V gene has CDR1 MNHNS and CDR2 SASEGT. V lost 4 bases and J 5 bases, leaving 15 bases between the germline ends. The CDR3 covers 14 residues. The CDR3 loop reads CASSAEGVTHEQYF. CDR3 in DNA: TGTGCCAGCAGTGCGGAGGGTGTTACGCACGAGCAGTACTTC.

The V gene is TRBV18, the J gene TRBJ2-3; D possibly uses TRBD1 or TRBD2 (5 bases each). Trimming took off 0 bases at V and 4 bases at J, with 17 bases between the two ends. CDR3 length: 17 amino acids. Germline lookup yields CDR1 KGHSH and CDR2 LQKENI. As DNA, the CDR3 is TGTGCCAGCTCACCACCCACGGGTGGGGACGGGGCAGATACGCAGTATTTT. This codes for CASSPPTGGDGADTQYF.

The rearrangement uses TRBV5-1 and TRBJ2-3; D not certain. Germline CDR1 reads SGHRS; CDR2 reads YFSETQ. This CDR3 has 15 residues. V was trimmed by 0 bases and J by 2 bases, leaving 10 bases between them. CDR3 in amino acids: CASSLGTLNTDTQYF. The CDR3 DNA reads TGCGCCAGCAGCTTGGGGACCCTAAACACAGATACGCAGTATTTT.

The chain is built from TRBV27 and TRBJ1-5; TRBD1 aligns across 8 bases. Germline CDR1 is MNHEY and CDR2 is SMNVEV (reference sequence). After removal of 6 bases from V and 0 bases from J, the junction contained 7 bases not matched to a gene. This CDR3 region has 16 residues. In nucleotides, the CDR3 is TGTGCCAGCAGAAGGACAGGGTATTATAGCAATCAGCCCCAGCATTTT. It yields the protein CASRRTGYYSNQPQHF.

This clone occurred once. The chain combines TRBV6-1 with TRBJ1-5; 8 positions agree with TRBD1. The CDR3 is 15 amino acids. With V trimmed by 6 bases and J by 0 bases, 4 bases remained unmatched. CDR1 is MNHNS, CDR2 SASEGT, per germline. CDR3 residues: CASRRTGFSNQPQHF. The CDR3 DNA reads as TGTGCCAGCAGGCGGACAGGGTTTAGCAATCAGCCCCAGCATTTT.

This chain uses TRBV27 with TRBJ1-1; no definite D call. The CDR3 length is 14 residues. The V end lost 6 bases, the J end lost 1 base, and 12 bases lay between the germline ends. Per the germline V gene, CDR1 is MNHEY and CDR2 is SMNVEV (reference sequence). The CDR3 sequence is CASSNRVWNTEAFF. In nucleotides, the CDR3 is TGTGCCAGCAGCAACCGGGTCTGGAACACTGAAGCTTTCTTT.

The chain couples TRBV11-3 to TRBJ2-3, with 10 bases fitting TRBD2. Germline CDR1 SGHNT, CDR2 YENEEA. CDR3 length: 16 residues. V was pared by 5 bases and J by 6 bases, with 11 bases of the junction left unmatched. Written as DNA, the CDR3 is TGTGCCAGCAGCCCCTCCAGCGGGGGGGCGGGGGATACGCAGTATTTT. Translated: CASSPSSGGAGDTQYF.

The rearrangement joins TRBV7-2 to TRBJ1-1; D remains unclear. The CDR3 is 14 residues long. Looked up from germline, CDR1 is SGHTA and CDR2 is FQGNSA. The V end lost 4 bases, the J end lost 4 bases, and 13 bases lay between the germline ends. The CDR3, as DNA: TGTGCCAGCAGCTCCCAGCCGTCCCTCACTGAAGCTTTCTTT. Amino acid sequence: CASSSQPSLTEAFF.

CDR3 sequence reads: CASSLSDEQYF. Here the CDR3 DNA reads TGTGCCAGCAGTTTATCCGACGAGCAGTACTTC. The chain carries TRBV28 and TRBJ2-7; no reliable D call. This CDR3 has 11 residues. Trimming took off 1 base at V and 5 bases at J, with 3 bases between the two ends. Germline V gene sequence: CDR1 MDHEN, CDR2 SYDVKM.

This chain connects TRBV28 to TRBJ2-5; tentative D call: TRBD2 (6 bases). Near its end, the DNA agrees better with TRBJ2-7, so the J call may be wrong. Germline values: CDR1 MDHEN, CDR2 SYDVKM. This CDR3 has 13 residues. CDR3 nucleotides: TGTGCCAGCATCCGAGGGAGGCCCTACGAGCAGTACTTC. Translating it yields CASIRGRPYEQYF.

This clone has a single count. This sequence joins TRBV5-6 and TRBJ1-5, with 7 bases matching TRBD1. Germline V gene lookup returns CDR1 SGHDT and CDR2 YYEEEE. Trimming cost V 5 bases and J 2 bases; bases outside gene matches: 10. The CDR3 consists of 16 residues. The CDR3, as DNA: TGTGCCAGCAGGAGGTGGGCAGGGGGTGGCAATCAGCCCCAGCATTTT. As protein: CASRRWAGGGNQPQHF.

This chain uses TRBV5-1 with TRBJ2-3; a possible D gene is TRBD2 (5 bases). This CDR3 spans 13 amino acids. V lost 4 bases, J lost 5 bases, and 11 bases lay in between. CDR1 is SGHRS, CDR2 YFSETQ, per germline. CDR3 bases: TGCGCCAGCAGCGGGCTAGCAGTAGATACGCAGTATTTT. Translation: CASSGLAVDTQYF.

Of note for this clone: The same CDR3 also results from other DNA sequences found in this sample. The chain is built from TRBV5-1 and TRBJ2-1, with D perhaps being TRBD1 or TRBD2 (5 bases each). V lost 0 bases, J lost 1 base, and 8 bases lay in between. The CDR3 loop spans 15 amino acids. Germline assignment: CDR1 SGHRS and CDR2 YFSETQ. The chain's CDR3 is CASSLGWGSYNEQFF. CDR3 coding DNA: TGCGCCAGCAGCTTGGGGTGGGGGTCCTACAATGAGCAGTTCTTC.

The genes are TRBV2 and TRBJ2-7; D ambiguous. The CDR3 is 11 amino acids. V lost 5 bases, J lost 3 bases, and 5 bases lay in between. Per germline, CDR1 SNHLY and CDR2 FYNNEI. As DNA, the CDR3 is TGTGCCAGCAGTCGCGACTACGAGCAGTACTTC. Translating it yields CASSRDYEQYF.